The present TCR beta chain was sequenced within a study of blood T cell repertoires in COVID-19. Seattle patient enrollment occurred during active infection, with longitudinal follow-up thereafter. Sequencing was performed with immunoSEQ multiplex PCR; in TCRdb, only in-frame clones are kept and a portion is missing. The sample contains 55,000 or so clones, roughly 89% of which appear only once. Germline V gene sequence: CDR1 SGDLS, CDR2 YYNGEE. V was pared by 3 bases and J by 5 bases, with 12 bases between. This CDR3 has 14 residues. Input material: peripheral blood. The V and J genes are TRBV9 and TRBJ1-5; D call uncertain. This receptor was taken from a woman in her sixties with COVID-19, enrolled during active disease. The CDR3 reads CASSADDKYQPQHF. As DNA, the CDR3 is TGTGCCAGCAGCGCAGACGACAAGTATCAGCCCCAGCATTTT.